This T cell receptor beta chain was found in a study of cytomegalovirus exposure and HLA in healthy donors. CDR3 size: 12 residues. V lost 5 bases to trimming and J lost 3 bases, with 4 bases between them. Germline V gene lookup returns CDR1 MDHEN and CDR2 SYDVKM. Notes on the study in general: Analyses of presence/absence relied on an assumption of roughly uniform sequencing depth across donors.

PCR amplification relied on 60 Vbeta primers (plus 13 Jbeta primers). Profiling relied on immunoSEQ multiplex PCR, and the TCRdb table lists in-frame clones only, not all of them. This sample has about 160,000 clones, with roughly 80% found just once. This clone has a handful of counts. The antigen is undetermined. Input material: PBMCs. The source of this sequence is a man under 40 in good health and CMV-seropositive. This chain joins TRBV28 and TRBJ2-2; D gene uncertain. The CDR3 DNA reads as TGTGCCAGCAGTCTCTACACCGGGGAGCTGTTTTTT. Residues: CASSLYTGELFF.